This TCR beta chain is from a study of liver allograft versus peripheral blood T cells. Study overall: The authors compared T cell receptor repertoires in transplanted livers with those in the peripheral blood of recipients. Study-wide results and limits: T cell receptor repertoires inside liver allografts reportedly differed from those in peripheral blood.

TCRdb called the reads again in MiXCR, with one record for every CDR3 protein. The table shows 2,000 or so distinct CDR3 sequences, with 16% occurring only once. This clonotype rates as large. Antigen specificity is unknown. This clonotype was sampled from a human patient who had a liver transplant. Some T cells may originate from the graft donor.

DNA for the CDR3: TGTGCCATCAGTGAGTCGGACAGGTCGGCGGGTGGTGGCTACACCTTC. Amino acids: CAISESDRSAGGGYTF. The rearrangement links TRBV10-3 to TRBJ1-2; TRBD1 matches at 7 bases. With 0 bases clipped from V and 7 bases from J, the junction kept 11 bases outside the gene matches. The CDR3 spans 16 residues. The germline CDR1 and CDR2 sequences are ENHRY and SYGVKD.